One TCR beta chain is described in this entry. Unmatched junction bases numbered 8, after V lost 2 bases and J lost 9 bases. The germline CDR1 and CDR2 sequences are LNHDA and SQIVND (reference sequence). The CDR3 is made up of 15 amino acids. This sample stems from a study of blood T cell repertoires in COVID-19. Clones were sequenced by immunoSEQ multiplex PCR, and TCRdb holds only the in-frame ones, with some missing. The data show about 100,000 clones, 84% seen once. Sequencing was done on a sample of peripheral blood. This sequence was found in a man in his sixties with acute or convalescent COVID-19. J is TRBJ2-1 and V is TRBV19, with 9 bases identical to TRBD2. In DNA form, the CDR3 reads TGTGCCAGTAGTATATCTAGCGGGACGGGCGGTGAGCAGTTCTTC. The encoded protein is CASSISSGTGGEQFF. The full variable domain, its missing parts supplied by reference TRBV19 and TRBJ2-1, is DGGITQSPKYLFRKEGQNVTLSCEQNLNHDAMYWYRQDPGQGLRLIYYSQIVNDFQKGDIAEGYSVSREKKESFPLTVTSAQKNPTAFYLCASSISSGTGGEQFFGPGTRLTVL.